These T cell receptor beta chains were read from a single sample in a study of vaccination and CD4 T cells after COVID-19. No antigen has been assigned to these receptors. TCRdb independently ran MiXCR on the PCR reads; one entry per CDR3 protein. The sample contains around 12,000 distinct CDR3 sequences, 77% of which appear only once. Sequencing input: CD4+ T cells from blood, cultured in vitro. These TCRs come from a human donor who had recovered from COVID-19. CDR3s include the opening cysteine and the closing phenylalanine or tryptophan. The order of the fields is clone size, D gene, V gene, J gene, CDR3 protein, CDR3 DNA. D genes are given only for firm matches. Clone sizes are given selectively: once, few, many, or a class where the clone is expanded.

-,-,TRBV27,TRBJ1-1,CASSFLGGRNTEAFF,TGTGCCAGCAGTTTTCTTGGCGGGAGGAACACTGAAGCTTTCTTT
-,-,TRBV19,TRBJ2-1,CASSIDGNNEQFF,TGTGCCAGTAGTATCGACGGGAACAATGAGCAGTTCTTC
-,-,TRBV7-6,TRBJ2-2,CASSYPGELFF,TGTGCCAGCAGCTACCCCGGGGAGCTGTTTTTT
-,-,TRBV30,TRBJ1-5,CAWSAHPGNQPQHF,TGTGCCTGGAGTGCTCACCCAGGCAATCAGCCCCAGCATTTT
-,TRBD1,TRBV6-1,TRBJ2-7,CASGKTGWYEQYF,TGTGCCAGTGGAAAGACAGGGTGGTACGAGCAGTACTTC
few,TRBD1,TRBV25-1,TRBJ1-1,CASSASGTGRSDTEAFF,TGTGCCAGCAGTGCCTCCGGGACAGGGAGAAGCGACACTGAAGCTTTCTTT
-,-,TRBV27,TRBJ1-5,CASSLRGEGGGQPQHF,TGTGCCAGCAGTTTAAGAGGGGAGGGAGGAGGTCAGCCCCAGCATTTT
-,TRBD2,TRBV7-2,TRBJ2-7,CASSFGRPVVEQYF,TGTGCCAGCAGCTTCGGGAGGCCGGTTGTGGAGCAGTACTTC
once,-,TRBV30,TRBJ1-6,CATQPGTDGSSPLHF,TGTGCGACGCAACCGGGGACCGATGGCAGTTCACCCCTCCACTTT
-,-,TRBV6-5,TRBJ1-5,CASSYSSNQPQHF,TGTGCCAGCAGTTACTCGAGCAATCAGCCCCAGCATTTT
-,-,TRBV12-3/TRBV12-4,TRBJ2-7,CASSLGGFYEQYF,TGTGCCAGCAGTTTAGGGGGTTTTTACGAGCAGTACTTC
-,-,TRBV20-1,TRBJ1-3,CSARRGVAGNTIYF,TGCAGTGCTAGACGGGGGGTCGCTGGAAACACCATATATTTT
-,-,TRBV6-1,TRBJ1-5,CASSPPGQNREPQHF,TGTGCCAGCAGTCCTCCGGGACAAAATCGAGAGCCCCAGCATTTT
-,TRBD1,TRBV28,TRBJ1-1,CASSLLTGGRTEAFF,TGTGCCAGCAGTCTTTTGACAGGGGGCCGGACTGAAGCTTTCTTT
-,-,TRBV20-1,TRBJ2-7,CSAEGGTPLEQYF,TGCAGTGCTGAAGGGGGTACCCCCCTCGAGCAGTACTTC
-,-,TRBV12-2,TRBJ1-2,CASRLDRRGEYKYGYTF,TGTGCAAGTCGCTTAGACCGGCGGGGGGAGTATAAGTATGGCTACACCTTC
-,-,TRBV20-1,TRBJ1-1,CSASPGGDTEAFF,TGCAGTGCTAGCCCCGGGGGGGACACTGAAGCTTTCTTT
-,-,TRBV7-2,TRBJ2-5,CASTNQTSMYLCASSFQETQYF,-
-,-,TRBV20-1,TRBJ1-5,CSARDRGRARNQPQHF,TGCAGTGCTAGAGATCGGGGGAGGGCTAGGAATCAGCCCCAGCATTTT
-,TRBD1,TRBV15,TRBJ1-4,CATSRDQGVGKLFF,TGTGCCACCAGCAGAGATCAGGGGGTGGGGAAACTGTTTTTT
-,-,TRBV20-1,TRBJ1-2,CSAAGSLNYGYTF,TGCAGTGCTGCCGGGAGCCTTAACTATGGCTACACCTTC
-,-,TRBV7-6,TRBJ1-4,CASSRVGGSAEKLFF,TGTGCCAGCAGCCGCGTGGGGGGCTCAGCCGAAAAACTGTTTTTT